This is a list of T cell receptor beta chains from one sample in a study of cytomegalovirus exposure and HLA in healthy donors. Here immunoSEQ multiplex PCR was the method, and the copy in TCRdb shows in-frame clones only, minus some. Here the sample spans some 57,000 clones, 70% to 75% being singletons. The material sequenced was PBMCs. The receptors were gathered from a woman aged 25 to 39 in good health and CMV-seronegative. Each CDR3 is given with its conserved first and last residue. Fields, in order: J gene, D gene, V gene, clone size, CDR3 protein, CDR3 DNA. A D gene is named only where the DNA matches it firmly. A row's size may be missing; if present it is once, few, many or a size class.

j_gene: TRBJ2-5
d_gene: NA
v_gene: TRBV28
abundance: NA
CDR3aa: CASSLLERGGETQYF
CDR3nt: TGTGCCAGCAGTTTATTGGAGAGAGGAGGAGAGACCCAGTACTTC

j_gene: TRBJ1-1
d_gene: NA
v_gene: TRBV7-9
abundance: NA
CDR3aa: CSSSLDRAGAFF
CDR3nt: TGTTCCAGCAGCTTAGATCGGGCGGGCGCTTTCTTT

j_gene: TRBJ1-2
d_gene: NA
v_gene: TRBV7-2
abundance: NA
CDR3aa: CASSLVGTAALSGYTF
CDR3nt: TGTGCCAGCAGCTTAGTGGGGACTGCCGCCCTCTCTGGCTACACCTTC

j_gene: TRBJ2-7
d_gene: TRBD1
v_gene: TRBV7-9
abundance: NA
CDR3aa: CASSLASQGASEQYF
CDR3nt: TGTGCCAGCAGCTTAGCGTCACAGGGGGCCTCCGAGCAGTACTTC

j_gene: TRBJ2-1
d_gene: NA
v_gene: TRBV19
abundance: NA
CDR3aa: CASSIAGFNGNNEQFF
CDR3nt: TGTGCCAGTAGTATAGCAGGGTTTAATGGAAACAATGAGCAGTTCTTC

j_gene: TRBJ2-7
d_gene: TRBD2
v_gene: TRBV11-2
abundance: NA
CDR3aa: CASSLDQREWSEQYF
CDR3nt: TGTGCCAGCAGCTTAGACCAGCGGGAGTGGTCCGAGCAGTACTTC

j_gene: TRBJ2-1
d_gene: TRBD2
v_gene: TRBV7-9
abundance: NA
CDR3aa: CASSLVTGTSYNEQFF
CDR3nt: TGTGCCAGCAGCTTAGTAACCGGGACTAGCTACAATGAGCAGTTCTTC

j_gene: TRBJ2-3
d_gene: TRBD2
v_gene: TRBV7-9
abundance: NA
CDR3aa: CASILADSTDTQYF
CDR3nt: TGTGCCAGTATTCTAGCGGACAGCACAGATACGCAGTATTTT

j_gene: TRBJ2-2
d_gene: NA
v_gene: TRBV7-2
abundance: NA
CDR3aa: CASSSQGLGTGELFF
CDR3nt: TGTGCCAGCAGCTCACAGGGTTTGGGCACCGGGGAGCTGTTTTTT

j_gene: TRBJ1-1
d_gene: TRBD1
v_gene: TRBV29-1
abundance: NA
CDR3aa: CSVAADPRGRTEAFF
CDR3nt: TGCAGCGTTGCCGCCGACCCGAGGGGGCGAACTGAAGCTTTCTTT

j_gene: TRBJ2-1
d_gene: NA
v_gene: TRBV28
abundance: NA
CDR3aa: CASSLSGHYNEQFF
CDR3nt: TGTGCCAGCAGTTTAAGTGGGCACTACAATGAGCAGTTCTTC

j_gene: TRBJ2-2
d_gene: NA
v_gene: TRBV5-1
abundance: NA
CDR3aa: CASTEGPNTGELFF
CDR3nt: TGCGCCAGCACGGAGGGGCCCAACACCGGGGAGCTGTTTTTT

j_gene: TRBJ1-1
d_gene: NA
v_gene: TRBV6-5
abundance: few
CDR3aa: CASSKKGMNTEAFF
CDR3nt: TGTGCCAGCAGTAAAAAGGGGATGAACACTGAAGCTTTCTTT

j_gene: TRBJ2-3
d_gene: TRBD2
v_gene: TRBV11-2
abundance: NA
CDR3aa: CASSLSGGSWPDTQYF
CDR3nt: TGTGCCAGCAGCTTATCCGGCGGGAGTTGGCCAGATACGCAGTATTTT

j_gene: TRBJ2-1
d_gene: TRBD2
v_gene: TRBV7-9
abundance: NA
CDR3aa: CASSLWAGGPFEQFF
CDR3nt: TGTGCCAGCAGCTTATGGGCGGGAGGGCCGTTTGAGCAGTTCTTC

j_gene: TRBJ2-1
d_gene: TRBD2
v_gene: TRBV19
abundance: NA
CDR3aa: CASTSSGNSYNEQFF
CDR3nt: TGTGCCAGTACCTCTAGCGGGAACTCCTACAATGAGCAGTTCTTC

j_gene: TRBJ1-1
d_gene: NA
v_gene: TRBV5-4
abundance: NA
CDR3aa: CASSLVGAYTEAFF
CDR3nt: TGTGCCAGCAGCTTGGTGGGGGCCTACACTGAAGCTTTCTTT

j_gene: TRBJ1-3
d_gene: NA
v_gene: TRBV30
abundance: NA
CDR3aa: CGGAGSGNTIYF
CDR3nt: TGTGGCGGGGCTGGCTCTGGAAACACCATATATTTT

j_gene: TRBJ1-2
d_gene: NA
v_gene: TRBV28
abundance: NA
CDR3aa: CASSLYRGGNYGYTF
CDR3nt: TGTGCCAGCAGTTTATATCGGGGGGGTAACTATGGCTACACCTTC

j_gene: TRBJ2-1
d_gene: TRBD2
v_gene: TRBV19
abundance: NA
CDR3aa: CASSNPGLAYEQFF
CDR3nt: TGTGCCAGTAGTAACCCGGGACTAGCGTATGAGCAGTTCTTC

j_gene: TRBJ2-7
d_gene: NA
v_gene: TRBV18
abundance: NA
CDR3aa: CASSQPGLGAYEQYF
CDR3nt: TGTGCCAGCTCACAACCGGGACTGGGAGCCTACGAGCAGTACTTC

j_gene: TRBJ2-1
d_gene: TRBD1
v_gene: TRBV6-5
abundance: NA
CDR3aa: CASSSDRGTYNEQFF
CDR3nt: TGTGCCAGCAGTTCCGACAGGGGAACCTACAATGAGCAGTTCTTC

j_gene: TRBJ2-5
d_gene: TRBD2
v_gene: TRBV5-8
abundance: NA
CDR3aa: CASSDGLAGVIETQYF
CDR3nt: TGTGCCAGCAGCGACGGACTAGCGGGAGTAATAGAGACCCAGTACTTC

j_gene: TRBJ2-1
d_gene: NA
v_gene: TRBV6-5
abundance: NA
CDR3aa: CASSPPSRNEQFF
CDR3nt: TGTGCCAGCAGTCCCCCTTCTAGGAATGAGCAGTTCTTC

j_gene: TRBJ2-2
d_gene: TRBD1
v_gene: TRBV2
abundance: once
CDR3aa: CASNLGQGANTGELFF
CDR3nt: TGTGCCAGCAACTTAGGACAGGGCGCGAACACCGGGGAGCTGTTTTTT

j_gene: TRBJ2-1
d_gene: TRBD2
v_gene: TRBV11-1
abundance: few
CDR3aa: CASSLGGLAGVDEQFF
CDR3nt: TGTGCCAGCAGCTTAGGGGGACTAGCGGGAGTAGATGAGCAGTTCTTC

j_gene: TRBJ1-2
d_gene: TRBD1
v_gene: TRBV5-6
abundance: NA
CDR3aa: CASSLGQGLIGYTF
CDR3nt: TGTGCCAGCAGCTTGGGACAGGGTTTAATTGGCTACACCTTC

j_gene: TRBJ2-3
d_gene: TRBD1
v_gene: TRBV9
abundance: NA
CDR3aa: CASSIRQGTDTQYF
CDR3nt: TGTGCCAGCAGCATCAGACAGGGGACAGATACGCAGTATTTT

j_gene: TRBJ2-7
d_gene: TRBD2
v_gene: TRBV5-1
abundance: NA
CDR3aa: CASSLSSLAGGPGDEQYF
CDR3nt: TGCGCCAGCAGCTTGTCAAGTCTAGCGGGAGGGCCCGGCGACGAGCAGTACTTC

j_gene: TRBJ1-1
d_gene: NA
v_gene: TRBV5-1
abundance: few
CDR3aa: CASSLNRAREAFF
CDR3nt: TGCGCCAGCAGCTTGAACAGGGCCCGAGAAGCTTTCTTT

j_gene: TRBJ2-6
d_gene: NA
v_gene: TRBV9
abundance: few
CDR3aa: CASSFPAAVGGANVLTF
CDR3nt: TGTGCCAGCAGCTTCCCGGCTGCGGTCGGGGGGGCCAACGTCCTGACTTTC

j_gene: TRBJ2-3
d_gene: TRBD2
v_gene: TRBV9
abundance: NA
CDR3aa: CASSLAGTRYTDTQYF
CDR3nt: TGTGCCAGCAGCTTAGCCGGGACTAGATACACAGATACGCAGTATTTT

j_gene: TRBJ1-2
d_gene: TRBD1
v_gene: TRBV23-1
abundance: NA
CDR3aa: CASGWTGGPRGYTF
CDR3nt: TGCGCCAGCGGATGGACAGGGGGCCCGAGGGGCTACACCTTC

j_gene: TRBJ2-7
d_gene: NA
v_gene: TRBV10-1
abundance: NA
CDR3aa: CASSESPGYEQYF
CDR3nt: TGCGCCAGCAGTGAGTCTCCAGGGTACGAGCAGTACTTC

j_gene: TRBJ2-7
d_gene: NA
v_gene: TRBV5-5
abundance: NA
CDR3aa: CASRPGNPYEQYF
CDR3nt: TGTGCCAGCAGGCCGGGGAACCCCTACGAGCAGTACTTC

j_gene: TRBJ1-2
d_gene: NA
v_gene: TRBV30
abundance: NA
CDR3aa: CAWSIGETGYTF
CDR3nt: TGTGCCTGGAGTATTGGGGAGACTGGCTACACCTTC

j_gene: TRBJ1-1
d_gene: TRBD1
v_gene: TRBV5-1
abundance: NA
CDR3aa: CASSFRQGARNTEAFF
CDR3nt: TGCGCCAGCAGCTTTCGACAGGGGGCGAGGAACACTGAAGCTTTCTTT

j_gene: TRBJ2-5
d_gene: TRBD1
v_gene: TRBV5-4
abundance: NA
CDR3aa: CASSLQTGGQETQYF
CDR3nt: TGTGCCAGCAGCTTACAGACAGGGGGGCAAGAGACCCAGTACTTC

j_gene: TRBJ2-7
d_gene: NA
v_gene: TRBV9
abundance: NA
CDR3aa: CASSVDGTPYEQYF
CDR3nt: TGTGCCAGCAGCGTAGATGGGACACCATACGAGCAGTACTTC

j_gene: TRBJ2-3
d_gene: TRBD2
v_gene: TRBV11-2
abundance: NA
CDR3aa: CASSSGTSATDTQYF
CDR3nt: TGTGCCAGCAGCTCCGGGACTAGCGCCACAGATACGCAGTATTTT

j_gene: TRBJ2-2
d_gene: NA
v_gene: TRBV28
abundance: once
CDR3aa: CAILRGNTGELFF
CDR3nt: TGTGCCATCCTCAGGGGGAACACCGGGGAGCTGTTTTTT

j_gene: TRBJ1-5
d_gene: NA
v_gene: TRBV6-1
abundance: NA
CDR3aa: CASTPFAGGGQPQHF
CDR3nt: TGTGCCAGCACCCCCTTCGCGGGGGGAGGTCAGCCCCAGCATTTT

j_gene: TRBJ1-1
d_gene: TRBD1
v_gene: TRBV7-9
abundance: NA
CDR3aa: CASSYEGGAAEAFF
CDR3nt: TGTGCCAGCAGCTACGAAGGGGGCGCGGCTGAAGCTTTCTTT

j_gene: TRBJ2-5
d_gene: TRBD1
v_gene: TRBV19
abundance: NA
CDR3aa: CASSIWTGDATQYF
CDR3nt: TGTGCCAGTAGTATTTGGACAGGGGATGCGACCCAGTACTTC